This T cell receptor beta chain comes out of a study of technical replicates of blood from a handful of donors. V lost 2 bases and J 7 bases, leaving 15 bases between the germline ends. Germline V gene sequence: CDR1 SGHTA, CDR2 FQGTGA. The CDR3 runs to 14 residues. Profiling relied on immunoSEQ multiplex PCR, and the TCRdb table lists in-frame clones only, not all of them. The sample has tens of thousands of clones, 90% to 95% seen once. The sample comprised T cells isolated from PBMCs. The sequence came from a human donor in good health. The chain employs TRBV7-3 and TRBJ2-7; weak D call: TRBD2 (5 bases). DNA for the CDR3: TGTGCCAGCAGCTTAGAGGGTGCCTCCGGAGAGCAGTACTTC. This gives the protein CASSLEGASGEQYF.